A single sample gave rise to the 28 T cell receptor beta chains below, sequenced in a study of molecular identifiers for immune sequencing clone quantification. MiXCR, applied by TCRdb to the PCR reads, yields one record per CDR3 protein. This repertoire shows around 300,000 distinct CDR3 sequences, about a quarter found once; its top ten account for around 0.74%. Sequences were obtained from naive CD8+ T cells from blood, with Jurkat cell RNA spiked in. The subset denotes: FACS-sorted CD8+CD4-CCR7+CD45RA+ naive T cells. The receptors were gathered from a human donor in good health. Some libraries in this study had Jurkat cell RNA spiked in.

J is TRBJ1-1 and V is TRBV2; D gene ambiguous. V was clipped by 6 bases and J by 4 bases, with 9 bases between them. This CDR3 is built from 12 residues. CDR1 and CDR2 from the germline V gene are SNHLY and FYNNEI. DNA for the CDR3: TGTGCCAGCAGGAAGGGCCCCACTGAAGCTTTCTTT. Protein product: CASRKGPTEAFF. Full variable domain (outside the CDR3, taken from reference TRBV2 and TRBJ1-1): EPEVTQTPSHQVTQMGQEVILRCVPISNHLYFYWYRQILGQKVEFLVSFYNNEISEKSEIFDDQFSVERPDGSNFTLKIRSTKLEDSAMYFCASRKGPTEAFFGQGTRLTVV.

This chain connects TRBV6-1 to TRBJ2-3; TRBD2 might be the D (5 bases). V was shortened by 3 bases and J by 3 bases, with 13 bases between the two germline ends. The CDR3 runs 15 residues. The V gene's germline CDR1 is MNHNS and CDR2 SASEGT. CDR3 in amino acids: CASSDPRAATDTQYF. The CDR3 nucleotides read TGTGCCAGCAGTGATCCTAGAGCGGCAACAGATACGCAGTATTTT.

This clonotype was picked up a small number of times. The genes are TRBV4-1 and TRBJ2-7; D is possibly TRBD1 (5 bases). This CDR3 spans 15 amino acids. Germline assignment: CDR1 MGHRA and CDR2 YSYEKL. V was trimmed by 3 bases and J by 1 base, leaving 13 bases between them. The CDR3 reads CASSQQGSTSYEQYF. CDR3 bases: TGCGCCAGCAGCCAGCAGGGCTCCACTTCCTACGAGCAGTACTTC.

The chain uses TRBV27 and TRBJ2-7, with 11 bases aligning to TRBD2. The CDR3 runs 15 residues. The trim removed 5 bases at V and 3 bases at J, leaving 6 bases unmatched. Germline lookup yields CDR1 MNHEY and CDR2 SMNVEV (reference sequence). This CDR3 is CASSPGTSGNYEQYF. CDR3 nucleotide sequence: TGTGCCAGCAGTCCTGGGACTAGCGGTAACTACGAGCAGTACTTC.

Of note for this clonotype: Being one base from a much bigger clone, this may be a read error. The CDR3 is CASSLDDAVRETQYF. Written as DNA, the CDR3 is TGTGCCAGCAGCTTAGATGACGCGGTTCGAGAGACCCAGTACTTC. This rearrangement joins TRBV7-6 to TRBJ2-5; D gene ambiguous. Germline V gene sequence: CDR1 SGHVS, CDR2 FNYEAQ. Trimming pared 1 base from V and 4 bases from J, leaving 13 bases between. The CDR3 is 15 residues long.

This clonotype was found many times. The gene calls are TRBV5-4 and TRBJ2-2, with 12 bases identical to TRBD2. The J segment lost 7 bases and the V segment lost 4 bases, leaving 20 bases of the junction unmatched. CDR1 SGHNT and CDR2 YYREEE come from the germline V gene (reference sequence). The length of the CDR3 is 20 residues. In DNA form, the CDR3 reads TGTGCCAGCAGCCTGGGACGGGAAATCCTAGGACTAGCGGGGCACGGGGAGCTGTTTTTT. It is translated as CASSLGREILGLAGHGELFF.

This clonotype was counted many times. This rearrangement joins TRBV29-1 to TRBJ2-5; D is perhaps TRBD1 or TRBD2 (5 bases each). The V and J ends lost 5 bases and 2 bases respectively, with 15 bases between them. The V gene's germline CDR1 is SQVTM and CDR2 ANQGSEA. The CDR3 covers 14 residues. CDR3 DNA: TGCAGCGTTCCGGGGCCAGCCTTTCAAGAGACCCAGTACTTC. Translated: CSVPGPAFQETQYF.

Worth noting for this clonotype: A much larger clone is a single base away; this may be a read error. This chain uses TRBV4-3 with TRBJ1-2, with a possible D match to TRBD1 (6 bases). Looked up from germline, CDR1 is LGHNA and CDR2 is YSLEER. The CDR3 totals 15 residues. The CDR3 spells CDSSQVPDSNYGYTF. CDR3 nucleotides: TGCGACAGCAGCCAAGTGCCGGACAGTAACTATGGCTACACCTTC.

This clonotype was observed a few times. One end of the junction fails to match germline, which may point to a read error. The V gene is TRBV7-6, the J gene TRBJ2-7, with a weak D call TRBD1 (6 bases). The V gene's germline CDR1 is SGHVS and CDR2 FNYEAQ. CDR3 size: 15 residues. This chain's CDR3 is CASSSGGGGSHERYF. CDR3 nucleotides: TGTGCCAGCAGCTCCGGTGGGGGCGGAAGTCACGAGCGGTACTTC.

This clonotype was seen ten or more times. The chain has TRBV6-5 and TRBJ2-1, with 9 bases aligning to TRBD2. This CDR3 region has 16 residues. CDR1 MNHEY and CDR2 SVGAGI come from the germline V gene. V shed 2 bases and J 7 bases; nucleotides not matched to a gene: 9. This chain's CDR3 is CASSYPKRGEGNEQFF. In nucleotides, the CDR3 is TGTGCCAGCAGTTACCCCAAGCGGGGGGAGGGGAATGAGCAGTTCTTC.

In this sample, this clonotype turned up a few times. This chain uses TRBV4-1 with TRBJ2-1, with 10 bases aligning to TRBD2. Germline lookup yields CDR1 MGHRA and CDR2 YSYEKL. CDR3 length: 19 amino acids. V gave up 4 bases and J gave up 9 bases; unmatched junction bases: 21. CDR3: CASSLFSGGPGPPLGEQFF. CDR3 DNA sequence: TGCGCCAGCAGCCTCTTTAGCGGGGGGCCCGGACCCCCCCTCGGTGAGCAGTTCTTC.

There are a few counts of this clonotype. This chain links TRBV6-1 with TRBJ2-7; D is uncertain. Trimming took 8 bases from V and 4 from J, leaving 6 bases between them. This CDR3 region has 10 residues. CDR1 is MNHNS and CDR2 is SASEGT in the germline V gene. CDR3 bases: TGTGCCAGCTACCTGTACGAGCAGTACTTC. Translation gives CASYLYEQYF.

This clonotype came up a few times. The J gene is TRBJ1-5, the V gene TRBV28, with a possible D match to TRBD1 (5 bases). V was trimmed by 5 bases and J by 3 bases, leaving 17 bases between them. The CDR3 runs 16 residues. Germline CDR1 reads MDHEN; CDR2 reads SYDVKM. CDR3 nucleotides: TGTGCCAGCAGTCCCCCGGGGGGGGGGTACAATCAGCCCCAGCATTTT. Residues: CASSPPGGGYNQPQHF.

This clonotype was recorded many times. CDR3 bases: TGTGCCAGCAGCACACGGACAGGGGGCGCGGGGACTGAAGCTTTCTTT. Translating it yields CASSTRTGGAGTEAFF. V and J are TRBV7-2 and TRBJ1-1; TRBD1 matches at 11 bases. With V trimmed by 5 bases and J by 5 bases, 10 bases remained unmatched. CDR1 is SGHTA and CDR2 is FQGNSA in the germline V gene. The CDR3 has 16 amino acids. Full variable domain (missing parts from reference TRBV7-2 and TRBJ1-1): GAGVSQSPSNKVTEKGKDVELRCDPISGHTALYWYRQSLGQGLEFLIYFQGNSAPDKSGLPSDRFSAERTGGSVSTLTIQRTQQEDSAVYLCASSTRTGGAGTEAFFGQGTRLTVV.

This chain connects TRBV9 to TRBJ2-2; 9 bases align to TRBD2. V shed 10 bases and J 4 bases; nucleotides not matched to a gene: 11. Per the germline V gene, CDR1 is SGDLS and CDR2 is YYNGEE. CDR3 length: 15 residues. The CDR3 reads CARGGGLESTGELFF. Written as DNA, the CDR3 is TGTGCCCGCGGGGGGGGGCTAGAGAGCACCGGGGAGCTGTTTTTT.

This clonotype has ten or more counts. The chain couples TRBV4-1 to TRBJ1-1, with D possibly matching TRBD1 (5 bases). The V gene's germline CDR1 is MGHRA and CDR2 YSYEKL. The CDR3 contains 13 residues. Deletions cut 5 bases from V and 8 bases from J, with 15 bases between. CDR3 DNA sequence: TGCGCCAGCAGCTTAAGCAGAAGGACAGAAGCTTTCTTT. The encoded protein is CASSLSRRTEAFF.

V is TRBV20-1 and J is TRBJ2-3; 7 nucleotides match TRBD2. V shed 1 base, J shed 2 bases, and the junction held 9 bases outside the gene matches. This CDR3 has 16 amino acids. Germline V gene sequence: CDR1 DFQATT, CDR2 SNEGSKA (reference sequence). The CDR3 region is CSARAGLRELTDTQYF. The DNA for the CDR3 is TGCAGTGCTAGAGCAGGTTTGCGGGAGCTCACAGATACGCAGTATTTT.

With regard to this clonotype: At one end the junction does not follow the germline gene, possibly because of a read error. This chain connects TRBV20-1 to TRBJ2-2, with a weak D call TRBD2 (6 bases). Germline CDR1 reads DFQATT; CDR2 reads SNEGSKA (reference sequence). The CDR3 has 14 residues. The CDR3 coding sequence is TGCAGTGCTAGAGATGAGGGTTCGACCGGGGGGCTGTTTTTT. This codes for CSARDEGSTGGLFF.

This clonotype was counted only a few times. The chain employs TRBV20-1 and TRBJ2-3; D perhaps matches TRBD1 (6 bases). V gave up 0 bases and J gave up 2 bases, with 12 bases separating them. The CDR3 totals 15 residues. The germline V gene encodes CDR1 DFQATT and CDR2 SNEGSKA (reference sequence). CDR3 nucleotides: TGCAGTGCTAGAGATCAGGACAGACTCACAGATACGCAGTATTTT. Protein sequence: CSARDQDRLTDTQYF.

On this clonotype: Since a much larger clone is just one base distant, this may be a read error. The rearrangement joins TRBV20-1 to TRBJ1-3; the D is unclear. Germline V gives CDR1 DFQATT, CDR2 SNEGSKA (reference sequence). This CDR3 is 13 amino acids long. The V and J ends lost 2 bases and 9 bases respectively, with 14 bases between them. DNA of the CDR3: TGCAGTGCTAGACCGGGTCCCGCGCGCACCATATATTTT. This gives the protein CSARPGPARTIYF.

This clonotype was detected many times. The chain carries TRBV29-1 and TRBJ2-2, with D unresolved. Germline V CDR1 and CDR2: SQVTM, ANQGSEA. The V end lost 3 bases, the J end lost 7 bases, and 12 bases lay between the germline ends. The CDR3 covers 13 residues. The CDR3 bases are TGCAGCGTTGAGTCTTTGGCTGACGGGGAGCTGTTTTTT. It specifies CSVESLADGELFF.

This clonotype was recorded many times. The V gene is TRBV29-1, the J gene TRBJ2-5; no definite D call. The CDR3 extends over 12 amino acids. V was shortened by 5 bases and J by 1 base, with 8 bases between the two germline ends. Germline V gene data show CDR1 as SQVTM and CDR2 as ANQGSEA. The CDR3 DNA follows: TGCAGCGTTTACCTGCCCCAAGAGACCCAGTACTTC. Translating gives CSVYLPQETQYF.

A word on this clonotype: This sequence may be a read error, since a much larger clone differs from it by one base. V usage is TRBV6-1 and J usage is TRBJ2-5, with D possibly matching TRBD2 (7 bases). The germline gives CDR1 MNHNS, CDR2 SASEGT. The CDR3 runs to 14 residues. CDR3 nucleotides: TGTGCCAGCACTGGCGGGGGCGTGTTGGAGACCCAGTGCTTC. Residues: CASTGGGVLETQCF.

This clonotype was seen once. A much larger clone is a single base away; this may be a read error. The chain joins TRBV2 to TRBJ1-4, with D possibly TRBD1 on 5 matching bases. The CDR3 spans 15 residues. Germline V gene sequence: CDR1 SNHLY, CDR2 FYNNEI. CDR3 protein: CASSWDPASNEELFF. The CDR3 region has the DNA TGTGCCAGCAGCTGGGACCCAGCCTCTAATGAAGAACTGTTTTTT.

This clonotype was seen more than once but under ten times. The rearrangement joins TRBV27 to TRBJ2-3; D may be TRBD2 (5 bases). Per germline, CDR1 MNHEY and CDR2 SMNVEV (reference sequence). The CDR3 has 15 amino acids. With 6 bases removed from V and 6 bases from J, the gap between germline ends came to 19 bases. The CDR3 spells CASRPQLEVYDTQYF. CDR3 DNA: TGTGCCAGCAGGCCCCAACTAGAAGTCTATGATACGCAGTATTTT.

The chain is built from TRBV12-3 or TRBV12-4 and TRBJ2-3, with 12 positions matching TRBD1. The trim removed 4 bases at V and 6 bases at J, leaving 5 bases unmatched. The CDR3 runs 15 residues. The CDR3 sequence: CASSSEGQGADTQYF. In DNA, the CDR3 is TGTGCCAGCAGTTCCGAGGGACAGGGGGCCGATACGCAGTATTTT.

Regarding this clonotype: A much larger clone lies one base from this, so it may be a read error. This rearrangement joins TRBV24-1 to TRBJ2-2; D may be TRBD2 (6 bases). CDR1 is KGHDR and CDR2 is SFDVKD in the germline V gene. CDR3 length: 14 amino acids. The CDR3 here is CATSDAGSGGELLF. For the CDR3, the DNA is TGTGCCACCAGTGATGCAGGGTCCGGCGGGGAGCTGCTTTTT.

The rearrangement uses TRBV5-8 and TRBJ2-3, with TRBD1 identical over 9 bases. The junction had 14 bases not matched to a gene; V was cut back by 3 bases and J by 6 bases. This CDR3 has 17 amino acids. Germline CDR1 reads SGHTS; CDR2 reads YDEGEE. CDR3 DNA sequence: TGTGCCAGCAGCTCGGTACCCGGGACAGGGTCGCTGGATACGCAGTATTTT. Protein: CASSSVPGTGSLDTQYF. Full variable domain (remainder filled in from reference TRBV5-8 and TRBJ2-3): EAGVTQSPTHLIKTRGQQATLRCSPISGHTSVYWYQQALGLGLQFLLWYDEGEERNRGNFPPRFSGRQFPNYSSELNVNALELEDSALYLCASSSVPGTGSLDTQYFGPGTRLTVL.